These 2 T cell receptor beta chains share one sample of origin, sequenced in a study of blood T cell repertoires in COVID-19 (dated by TCRdb to 2019 to 2021). The library was built by means of the immunoSEQ multiplex PCR assay. As stored in TCRdb, this immuneACCESS dataset retains in-frame rearrangements with V and J assigned. A fraction of the clones does not appear; measured against another copy, unresolved V genes explain less than half of the discrepancy, and the remainder lacks a known reason. This sample lists roughly 230,000 clones; 65% to 85% were detected once. The leading ten clones occupy roughly 3.1% of the sample. The source material was PBMCs or T cells enriched from blood (not recorded which). Source of these receptors: a man in his forties or fifties who had recovered from COVID-19.

V is TRBV5-4 and J is TRBJ1-2, with a weak D call TRBD1 (5 bases). V was clipped by 4 bases and J by 3 bases, with 13 bases between them. Germline-derived CDR1 and CDR2 are SGHNT and YYREEE (reference sequence). The CDR3 totals 14 residues. CDR3 DNA: TGTGCCAGCAGCGCCGCAGGGAATGACTATGGCTACACCTTC. It yields the protein CASSAAGNDYGYTF.

The chain joins TRBV12-5 to TRBJ2-1; D remains ambiguous. This CDR3 spans 14 amino acids. Germline CDR1 reads LGHNT; CDR2 reads FRNRAP. Deletions cut 2 bases from V and 8 bases from J, with 13 bases between. The CDR3 sequence: CASGLPPQVYEQFF. Here the CDR3 DNA reads TGTGCTAGTGGTTTGCCTCCTCAGGTCTATGAGCAGTTCTTC.